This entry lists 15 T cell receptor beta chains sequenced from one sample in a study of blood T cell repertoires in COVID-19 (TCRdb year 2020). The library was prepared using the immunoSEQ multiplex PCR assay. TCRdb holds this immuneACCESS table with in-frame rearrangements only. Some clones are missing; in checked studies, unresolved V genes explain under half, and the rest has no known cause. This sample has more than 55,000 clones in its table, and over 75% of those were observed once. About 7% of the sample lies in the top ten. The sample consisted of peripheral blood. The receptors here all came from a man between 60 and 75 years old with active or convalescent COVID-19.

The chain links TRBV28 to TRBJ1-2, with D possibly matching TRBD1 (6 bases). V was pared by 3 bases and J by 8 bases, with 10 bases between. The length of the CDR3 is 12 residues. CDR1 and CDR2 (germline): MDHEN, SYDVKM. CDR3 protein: CASSLNREGYTF. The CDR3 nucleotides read TGTGCCAGCAGTTTGAACAGGGAAGGCTACACCTTC.

CDR3 nucleotide sequence: TGTGCCAGCAGTGCGGGACGGCTCTACGAGCAGTACTTC. Amino acids: CASSAGRLYEQYF. The chain has TRBV7-9 and TRBJ2-7; weak D call: TRBD2 (6 bases). The CDR3 spans 13 residues. Trimming took off 6 bases at V and 3 bases at J, with 12 bases between the two ends. The germline V gene encodes CDR1 SEHNR and CDR2 FQNEAQ (reference sequence).

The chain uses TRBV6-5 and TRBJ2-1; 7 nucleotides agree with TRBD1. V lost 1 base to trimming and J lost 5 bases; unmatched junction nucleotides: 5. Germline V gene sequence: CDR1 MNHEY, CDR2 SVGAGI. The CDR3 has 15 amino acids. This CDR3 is CASSYYHRGDNEQFF. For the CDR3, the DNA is TGTGCCAGCAGTTACTACCACAGGGGAGACAATGAGCAGTTCTTC.

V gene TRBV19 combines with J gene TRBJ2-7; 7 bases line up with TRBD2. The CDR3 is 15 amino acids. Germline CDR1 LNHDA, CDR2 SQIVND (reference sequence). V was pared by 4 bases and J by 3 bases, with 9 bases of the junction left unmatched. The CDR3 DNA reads TGTGCCAGTAGTACCCTCAGGCGGGAGAACTACGAGCAGTACTTC. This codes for CASSTLRRENYEQYF.

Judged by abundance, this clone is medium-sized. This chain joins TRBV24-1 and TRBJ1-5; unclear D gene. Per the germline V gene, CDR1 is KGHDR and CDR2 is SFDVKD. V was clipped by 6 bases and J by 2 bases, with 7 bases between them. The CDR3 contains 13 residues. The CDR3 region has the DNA TGTGCCACCAGTAGTTTAGGCAATCAGCCCCAGCATTTT. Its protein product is CATSSLGNQPQHF.

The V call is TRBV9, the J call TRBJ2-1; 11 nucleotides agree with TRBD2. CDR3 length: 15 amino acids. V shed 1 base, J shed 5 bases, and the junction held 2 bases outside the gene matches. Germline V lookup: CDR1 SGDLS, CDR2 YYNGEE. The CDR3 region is CASSVLSGGDNEQFF. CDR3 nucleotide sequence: TGTGCCAGCAGCGTACTTAGCGGGGGGGACAATGAGCAGTTCTTC.

CDR3 amino acids: CSSSLGDRRYDEQFF. CDR3 coding DNA: TGCAGCTCATCCTTGGGTGACAGACGGTATGATGAGCAGTTCTTC. The chain joins TRBV29-1 to TRBJ2-1; a weak D match, TRBD1 (5 bases). CDR3 length: 15 amino acids. The V gene's germline CDR1 is SQVTM and CDR2 ANQGSEA. Between the trimmed V and J ends, which lost 8 bases and 8 bases, there was a span of 25 bases.

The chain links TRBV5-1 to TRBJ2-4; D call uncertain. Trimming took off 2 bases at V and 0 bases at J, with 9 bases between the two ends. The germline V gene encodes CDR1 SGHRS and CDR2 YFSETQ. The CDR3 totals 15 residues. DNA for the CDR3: TGCGCCAGCAGCTTTAGCTCCCCAGCCAAAAACATTCAGTACTTC. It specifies CASSFSSPAKNIQYF.

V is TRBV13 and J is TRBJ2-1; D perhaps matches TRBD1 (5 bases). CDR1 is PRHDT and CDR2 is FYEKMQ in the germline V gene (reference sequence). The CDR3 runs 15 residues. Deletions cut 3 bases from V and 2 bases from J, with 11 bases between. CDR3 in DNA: TGTGCCAGCAGCTTCTCAGGGAATACCTACAATGAGCAGTTCTTC. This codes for CASSFSGNTYNEQFF.

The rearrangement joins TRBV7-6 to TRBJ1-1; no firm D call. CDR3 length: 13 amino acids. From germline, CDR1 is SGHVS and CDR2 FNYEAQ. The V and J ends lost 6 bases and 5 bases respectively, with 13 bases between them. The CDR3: CASSHTTKTEAFF. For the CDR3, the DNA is TGTGCCAGCAGTCACACCACTAAGACTGAAGCTTTCTTT.

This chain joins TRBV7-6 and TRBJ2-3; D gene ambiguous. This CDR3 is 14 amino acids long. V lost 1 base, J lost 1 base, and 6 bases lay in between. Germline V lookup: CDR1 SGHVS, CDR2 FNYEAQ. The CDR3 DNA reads TGTGCCAGCAGCTTAGGAGAGCGCACAGATACGCAGTATTTT. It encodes CASSLGERTDTQYF.

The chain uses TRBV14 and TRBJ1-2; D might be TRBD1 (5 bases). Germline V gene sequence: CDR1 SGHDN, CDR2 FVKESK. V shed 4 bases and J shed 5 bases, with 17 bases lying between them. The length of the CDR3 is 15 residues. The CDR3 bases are TGTGCCAGCAGCCCAGGCCCGGGACTGAAGTATGGCTACACCTTC. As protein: CASSPGPGLKYGYTF.

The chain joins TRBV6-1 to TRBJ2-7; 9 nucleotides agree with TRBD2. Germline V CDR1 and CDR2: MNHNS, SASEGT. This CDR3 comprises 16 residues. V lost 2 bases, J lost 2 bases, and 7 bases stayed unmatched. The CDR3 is CASSEKYLAGTYEQYF. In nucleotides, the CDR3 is TGTGCCAGCAGTGAAAAATACCTAGCGGGAACCTACGAGCAGTACTTC.

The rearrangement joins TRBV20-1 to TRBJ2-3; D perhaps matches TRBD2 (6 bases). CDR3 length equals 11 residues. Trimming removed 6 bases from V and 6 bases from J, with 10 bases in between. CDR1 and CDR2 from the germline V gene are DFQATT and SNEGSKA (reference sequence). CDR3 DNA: TGCAGTGCGAGCCTAGCGGATACGCAGTATTTT. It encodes CSASLADTQYF.

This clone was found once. CDR3 nucleotides: TGTGCCAGTAGTAAGATCGGGGGTCCGAATGAGCAGTTCTTC. Its protein product is CASSKIGGPNEQFF. The genes are TRBV19 and TRBJ2-1, with D maybe TRBD2 (6 bases). The V gene lost 4 bases and the J gene lost 7 bases, with 14 bases spanning the gap. The CDR3 spans 14 residues. Germline assignment: CDR1 LNHDA and CDR2 SQIVND (reference sequence).